These 13 T cell receptor beta chains share one sample of origin, sequenced in a study of blood T cell repertoires in COVID-19. Repertoires were generated with immunoSEQ multiplex PCR, while TCRdb's copy carries only in-frame clones and drops some. The sample lists around 230,000 clones; over 70% were seen once. Sequencing was carried out using peripheral blood. The receptors were sampled from an elderly woman with acute or convalescent COVID-19.

This chain links TRBV19 with TRBJ1-2, with a possible D match to TRBD1 (6 bases). Germline lookup yields CDR1 LNHDA and CDR2 SQIVND (reference sequence). CDR3 size: 14 residues. Trimming left V 5 bases short and J 3 bases short, with 13 bases between. In nucleotides, the CDR3 is TGTGCCAGTAGTTCTCGACAGGATGACTATGGCTACACCTTC. Protein product: CASSSRQDDYGYTF.

V gene TRBV11-2 combines with J gene TRBJ2-5, with D maybe TRBD2 (5 bases). Trimming removed 5 bases at V and 1 base at J, with 17 bases between. Germline-derived CDR1 and CDR2 are SGHAT and FQNNGV. The CDR3 runs to 16 residues. CDR3 sequence reads: CASSPLGVSGQETQYF. The DNA for the CDR3 is TGTGCCAGCAGCCCCCTCGGGGTAAGCGGCCAAGAGACCCAGTACTTC.

The chain couples TRBV20-1 to TRBJ1-1; no clear D. Trimming pared 3 bases from V and 10 bases from J, leaving 18 bases between. CDR1 is DFQATT and CDR2 is SNEGSKA in the germline V gene (reference sequence). The CDR3 is made up of 13 amino acids. The CDR3 sequence: CSASPYRGIRAFF. The CDR3 nucleotides read TGCAGTGCTAGTCCATACCGAGGTATTAGAGCTTTCTTT.

V gene TRBV6-1 combines with J gene TRBJ2-1, with 10 bases lining up with TRBD2. Germline assignment: CDR1 MNHNS and CDR2 SASEGT. The CDR3 is 16 residues long. Trimming at V came to 3 bases and at J to 7 bases, leaving 9 bases not matched to a gene. The CDR3 nucleotides are TGTGCCAGCAGTGATACCCCGGGACTAGCGCAGAATGAGCAGTTCTTC. It encodes CASSDTPGLAQNEQFF.

V gene TRBV29-1 combines with J gene TRBJ1-1, with D perhaps matching TRBD1 (6 bases). The CDR3 is made up of 15 amino acids. The germline CDR1 and CDR2 sequences are SQVTM and ANQGSEA. The CDR3 DNA follows: TGCCGCGGGTTCAGGGGCTGGGTGGGGGGGACTGAAGCTTTCTTT. Translated: CRGFRGWVGGTEAFF.

The chain couples TRBV7-2 to TRBJ2-7; 11 nucleotides match TRBD2. The CDR3 sequence is 13 residues long. Germline V gene data show CDR1 as SGHTA and CDR2 as FQGNSA. Trimming at V came to 6 bases and at J to 3 bases, leaving 1 base not matched to a gene. This chain's CDR3 is CASSTSGGYEQYF. The CDR3 bases are TGTGCCAGCAGTACTAGCGGGGGCTACGAGCAGTACTTC.

This chain connects TRBV15 to TRBJ1-2, with TRBD1 matching over 8 bases. V dropped 3 bases and J dropped 8; count of bases not matched to a gene: 8. CDR1 is LNHNV, CDR2 YYDKDF, per germline (reference sequence). This CDR3 has 14 amino acids. Here the CDR3 DNA reads TGTGCCACCAGCAGGCTAGGACAGGGAGGGGGCTACACCTTC. It is translated as CATSRLGQGGGYTF.

Sample share makes this clone medium-sized. The chain recombines TRBV29-1 with TRBJ2-7, with TRBD1 matching 8 bases. The length of the CDR3 is 13 residues. CDR1 is SQVTM, CDR2 ANQGSEA, per germline. After removal of 6 bases from V and 2 bases from J, the junction contained 6 bases not matched to a gene. The CDR3 loop reads CSVGQGSTYEQYF. DNA for the CDR3: TGCAGCGTCGGACAGGGATCTACCTACGAGCAGTACTTC.

The rearrangement uses TRBV7-2 and TRBJ1-3; D unresolved. Germline V gene sequence: CDR1 SGHTA, CDR2 FQGNSA. Between the trimmed V and J ends, which lost 2 bases and 4 bases, there was a span of 12 bases. This CDR3 is built from 15 residues. The CDR3 sequence: CASSLQASAGNTIYF. The CDR3 nucleotides read TGTGCCAGCAGCTTACAGGCCTCTGCCGGAAACACCATATATTTT.

The chain carries TRBV6-6 and TRBJ2-7; no clear D gene. V lost 6 bases, J lost 5 bases, and 8 bases lay in between. CDR1 is MNHNY, CDR2 SVGAGI, per germline (reference sequence). The CDR3 is 11 amino acids. As DNA, the CDR3 is TGTGCCAGCAGAACAGAACACGAGCAGTACTTC. Its protein is CASRTEHEQYF.

The J gene is TRBJ2-1, the V gene TRBV11-2, with 9 bases aligning to TRBD2. J was trimmed by 9 bases and V by 6 bases; bases with no gene match: 18. The CDR3 loop spans 17 amino acids. Germline loops: CDR1 SGHAT, CDR2 FQNNGV. CDR3 coding DNA: TGTGCCAGCAGTTCTTATTCGAGATTAGCGGGAGATGGTGAGCAGTTCTTC. This translates into CASSSYSRLAGDGEQFF.

This clone was observed once. The chain joins TRBV6-1 to TRBJ1-2; D is undetermined. This CDR3 has 13 residues. The germline V gene has CDR1 MNHNS and CDR2 SASEGT. Trimming shortened V by 1 base and J by 4 bases, and 7 bases separated the two germline ends. CDR3 coding DNA: TGTGCCAGCAGTGAAGAAACCGGCTATGGCTACACCTTC. This encodes CASSEETGYGYTF.

The gene calls are TRBV7-3 and TRBJ2-7; 8 bases align to TRBD1. The CDR3 spans 15 residues. Trimming cost V 5 bases and J 3 bases; bases outside gene matches: 9. The germline gives CDR1 SGHTA, CDR2 FQGTGA. This chain's CDR3 is CASSPGGGRDYEQYF. The CDR3 DNA reads TGTGCCAGCAGCCCAGGGGGCGGGCGGGACTACGAGCAGTACTTC.